The 12 T cell receptor beta chains in this list originate from one sample, sequenced in a study of T cells in Graves' hyperthyroidism and ophthalmopathy. RNA transcripts were the template for amplifying TCR beta CDR3 regions. The primer set for the first-round RT-PCR of the TCR CDR3 was HTBI. MiXCR was run by TCRdb on the multiplex PCR reads, yielding one entry per CDR3 protein. Here the sample spans about 360,000 distinct CDR3 sequences, about 13% being singletons. Sequencing was done on a sample of blood. Receptors were obtained from a man aged 25 to 45 with Graves' hyperthyroidism that later progressed to Graves' ophthalmopathy.

This clonotype showed up many times. The chain joins TRBV10-3 to TRBJ1-5; a possible D gene is TRBD1 (6 bases). The V and J ends lost 6 bases and 5 bases respectively, with 11 bases between them. Germline values: CDR1 ENHRY, CDR2 SYGVKD. The CDR3 is 13 residues long. DNA for the CDR3: TGTGCCATCAGCTGGGACATGTATCAGCCCCAGCATTTT. As protein: CAISWDMYQPQHF.

This clonotype appeared many times. The CDR3 nucleotides read TGTGCCAGCAGCTTAGCCAGGGACGGCTACACCTTC. It is translated as CASSLARDGYTF. This sequence joins TRBV7-9 and TRBJ1-2, with D perhaps matching TRBD1 (5 bases). The CDR3 has 12 amino acids. V was pared by 0 bases and J by 8 bases, with 7 bases between. Germline V gene sequence: CDR1 SEHNR, CDR2 FQNEAQ (reference sequence).

This chain connects TRBV18 to TRBJ2-1; 7 positions match TRBD2. V lost 4 bases, J lost 2 bases, and 5 bases stayed unmatched. CDR1 and CDR2 from the germline V gene are KGHSH and LQKENI. The CDR3 extends over 15 amino acids. The DNA of the CDR3 is TGTGCCAGCTCACTGAATGGGGGGGCCTACAATGAGCAGTTCTTC. It yields the protein CASSLNGGAYNEQFF.

The V gene is TRBV6-1, the J gene TRBJ2-6; the D gene is possibly TRBD2 (6 bases). The V gene's germline CDR1 is MNHNS and CDR2 SASEGT. The CDR3 consists of 16 residues. V was clipped by 7 bases and J by 1 base, with 14 bases between them. CDR3 sequence (DNA): TGTGCCAGCATCCACCCGGGGGAGTCTGGGGCCAACGTCCTGACTTTC. It is translated as CASIHPGESGANVLTF.

At least ten counts were recorded for this clonotype. The CDR3, as DNA: TGTGCCAGCAGCTCGGGGACCCAGCCCCAGCATTTT. Translating gives CASSSGTQPQHF. V is TRBV5-6 and J is TRBJ1-5; D is possibly TRBD1 (5 bases). Germline values: CDR1 SGHDT, CDR2 YYEEEE. V was clipped by 3 bases and J by 7 bases, with 8 bases between them. The CDR3 contains 12 residues.

This clonotype was seen only once. The chain couples TRBV6-1 to TRBJ1-3; D is ambiguous. CDR3 length: 15 residues. V lost 6 bases and J 1 base, leaving 13 bases between the germline ends. CDR1 and CDR2 (germline): MNHNS, SASEGT. CDR3 in amino acids: CASSREDLSGNTIYF. In DNA form, the CDR3 reads TGTGCCAGCAGCCGGGAGGACCTGTCTGGAAACACCATATATTTT.

This clonotype occurred many times. The rearrangement uses TRBV6-1 and TRBJ1-5; no clear D. The V end was cut by 7 bases, the J end by 0 bases, with 16 bases between. The CDR3 sequence is 16 residues long. Germline V lookup: CDR1 MNHNS, CDR2 SASEGT. The CDR3 coding sequence is TGTGCCAGCAATTCGAAGCGGGGATATAGCAATCAGCCCCAGCATTTT. Translating it yields CASNSKRGYSNQPQHF.

This clonotype was picked up many times. The chain employs TRBV28 and TRBJ1-2; 9 nucleotides match TRBD1. Germline V gene lookup returns CDR1 MDHEN and CDR2 SYDVKM. CDR3 length: 13 amino acids. With V trimmed by 6 bases and J by 8 bases, 7 bases remained unmatched. The CDR3 sequence is CASRGTGPNGYTF. Written as DNA, the CDR3 is TGTGCCAGCAGGGGGACAGGGCCTAACGGCTACACCTTC.

This clonotype was recorded many times. The rearrangement links TRBV30 to TRBJ2-2; 9 nucleotides agree with TRBD2. CDR1 GTSNPN and CDR2 SVGIG come from the germline V gene (reference sequence). This CDR3 comprises 15 residues. The junction had 10 bases not matched to a gene; V was cut back by 4 bases and J by 7 bases. The CDR3: CAWIAGGLDGGELFF. The DNA for the CDR3 is TGTGCCTGGATCGCGGGGGGGCTCGATGGCGGGGAGCTGTTTTTT.

This sequence joins TRBV29-1 and TRBJ1-1; D is undetermined. This CDR3 spans 14 amino acids. The germline V gene has CDR1 SQVTM and CDR2 ANQGSEA. The germline V and J ends were trimmed by 4 bases and 1 base, with 13 bases remaining between them. CDR3 nucleotide sequence: TGCAGCGTTGGAAAGGAAAACTCGAACACTGAAGCTTTCTTT. Translating it yields CSVGKENSNTEAFF.

At least ten counts were recorded for this clonotype. The chain joins TRBV12-3 or TRBV12-4 to TRBJ2-7; perhaps TRBD2 as D (6 bases). The CDR3 has 14 amino acids. V was cut by 7 bases and J by 3 bases, with 16 bases left in between. The CDR3: CASTLWDSSYEQYF. The DNA of the CDR3 is TGTGCCAGCACCCTTTGGGACTCCAGCTACGAGCAGTACTTC.

The CDR3 DNA reads TGTGCCAGCAGTACTTTCCACGGGGGGCCGGGCTATGGCTACACCTTC. This codes for CASSTFHGGPGYGYTF. V gene TRBV28 combines with J gene TRBJ1-2; tentatively, D is TRBD1 (6 bases). The CDR3 has 16 amino acids. CDR1 and CDR2 (germline): MDHEN, SYDVKM. V lost 5 bases, J lost 4 bases, and 20 bases lay in between.